This TCR beta chain came from a study of T cell responses to AZD1222 COVID-19 vaccine. This CDR3 has 15 residues. Germline CDR1 reads SGHTA; CDR2 reads FQGTGA. The V and J ends lost 5 bases and 2 bases, in that order; junction bases with no gene match: 3. Using immunoSEQ multiplex PCR, the repertoire was profiled, and TCRdb retains in-frame clones only, with some absent. The table lists approximately 77,000 clones, approximately 85% of them singletons. The chain is built from TRBV7-3 and TRBJ2-3; TRBD2 agrees at 11 bases. The sample in question was peripheral blood, obtained 28 days after the second AZD1222 dose. This clonotype was obtained from an adult who received the AZD1222 COVID-19 vaccine. The CDR3 region is CASSKGLAVTDTQYF. In nucleotides, the CDR3 is TGTGCCAGCAGCAAGGGACTAGCGGTCACAGATACGCAGTATTTT.